This T cell receptor (beta chain) was identified during a study of blood T cell repertoires in COVID-19. Looked up from germline, CDR1 is SGHDT and CDR2 is YYEEEE. The CDR3 is made up of 12 amino acids. J was trimmed by 7 bases and V by 5 bases; bases with no gene match: 4. TCRdb keeps only in-frame clones here, not all; method: immunoSEQ multiplex PCR. The data contain about 94,000 clones, about 86% of them singletons. The clonotype originates from a man between 60 and 75 years old with acute or convalescent COVID-19. Sequencing was performed on peripheral blood. The chain recombines TRBV5-6 with TRBJ2-7; 9 nucleotides match TRBD1. CDR3 DNA sequence: TGTGCCAGCAGACAGGGGGCTGGGGAGCAGTACTTC. Its translation: CASRQGAGEQYF.